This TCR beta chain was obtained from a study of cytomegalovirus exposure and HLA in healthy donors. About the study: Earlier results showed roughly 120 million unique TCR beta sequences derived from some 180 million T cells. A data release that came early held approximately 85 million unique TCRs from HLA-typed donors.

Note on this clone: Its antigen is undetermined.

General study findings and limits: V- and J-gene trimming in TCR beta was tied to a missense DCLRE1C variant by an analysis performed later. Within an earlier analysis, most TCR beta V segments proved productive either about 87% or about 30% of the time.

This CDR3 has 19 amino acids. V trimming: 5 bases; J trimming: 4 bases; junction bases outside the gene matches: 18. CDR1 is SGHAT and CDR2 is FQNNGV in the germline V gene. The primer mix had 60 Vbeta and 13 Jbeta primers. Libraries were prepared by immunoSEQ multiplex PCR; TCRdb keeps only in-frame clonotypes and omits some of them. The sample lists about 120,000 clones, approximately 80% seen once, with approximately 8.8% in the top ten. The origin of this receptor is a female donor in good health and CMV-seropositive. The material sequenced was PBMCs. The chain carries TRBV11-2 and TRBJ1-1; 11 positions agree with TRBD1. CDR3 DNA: TGTGCCAGCAGCCCAAACCTGGGGGTAACCGGGACAGGGGGCACTGAAGCTTTCTTT. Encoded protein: CASSPNLGVTGTGGTEAFF.